Presented here are 15 T cell receptor beta chains from one specimen sequenced in a study of T-cell memory formation after mild COVID-19. A single record per CDR3 protein comes from TCRdb applying MiXCR to the 5' RACE reads. The table shows approximately 300,000 distinct CDR3 sequences, with around 8% occurring only once. The sequencing input was PBMCs or a T cell subset sorted from them (not recorded which). These receptor sequences come from a man between 18 and 29 years old who had mild COVID-19 (a few samples of this study predate the infection). Cell type and time point are not known.

This clonotype was picked up many times. CDR3 DNA: TGCGCCAGCAGCCAAGTCCAGGGAGCTAATACGCAGTATTTT. Residues: CASSQVQGANTQYF. This sequence joins TRBV4-3 and TRBJ2-3; possibly TRBD1 or TRBD2 for D (5 bases each). CDR3 length: 14 residues. V was clipped by 1 base and J by 7 bases, with 12 bases between them. Germline CDR1 and CDR2: LGHNA and YSLEER.

This clonotype was picked up a small number of times. The chain has TRBV12-3 or TRBV12-4 and TRBJ1-2; D is unresolved. This CDR3 has 14 residues. V gave up 2 bases and J gave up 1 base, with 8 bases separating them. The CDR3 DNA reads as TGTGCCAGCAGTTTAAGTGAGAGTAACTATGGCTACACCTTC. As protein: CASSLSESNYGYTF.

This clonotype came up a few times. This chain joins TRBV20-1 and TRBJ2-7, with D uncertain. The CDR3 is 12 amino acids. Per germline, CDR1 DFQATT and CDR2 SNEGSKA (reference sequence). CDR3 residues: CSPTTAHLLQYV. The CDR3 DNA reads as TGCAGCCCCACTACAGCGCATTTACTACAGTACGTC.

This clonotype was detected a few times. This chain joins TRBV7-9 and TRBJ1-4, with 7 bases matching TRBD1. This CDR3 comprises 14 residues. Germline V CDR1 and CDR2: SEHNR, FQNEAQ (reference sequence). V shed 5 bases and J 3 bases; nucleotides not matched to a gene: 3. DNA of the CDR3: TGTGCCAGCAGCCCGGGACAGTCTAATGAAAAACTGTTTTTT. Translating gives CASSPGQSNEKLFF. The whole variable domain, filled in from reference TRBV7-9 and TRBJ1-4, reads DTGVSQNPRHKITKRGQNVTFRCDPISEHNRLYWYRQTLGQGPEFLTYFQNEAQLEKSRLLSDRFSAERPKGSFSTLEIQRTEQGDSAMYLCASSPGQSNEKLFFGSGTQLSVL.

The DNA of the CDR3 is TGTGCCAGCAGTTACCGGGACAGGGTTTTAAGTACGCAGTATTTT. Translation gives CASSYRDRVLSTQYF. This chain links TRBV14 with TRBJ2-3, with TRBD1 identical over 9 bases. Germline V gene lookup returns CDR1 SGHDN and CDR2 FVKESK. Unmatched junction bases numbered 12, after V lost 6 bases and J lost 8 bases. The CDR3 is made up of 15 amino acids.

J is TRBJ2-3 and V is TRBV27, with D possibly being TRBD1 (6 bases). This CDR3 contains 15 residues. Germline-derived CDR1 and CDR2 are MNHEY and SMNVEV (reference sequence). V was cut by 2 bases and J by 4 bases, with 13 bases left in between. In nucleotides, the CDR3 is TGTGCCAGCAGTTTAATGGCAGGGGTCGCAGATACGCAGTATTTT. Translated, it gives CASSLMAGVADTQYF.

This clonotype was observed a handful of times. This rearrangement joins TRBV7-2 to TRBJ1-2; D not resolved. The CDR3 is 13 amino acids. The V gene lost 4 bases and the J gene lost 5 bases, with 11 bases spanning the gap. Germline V gene lookup returns CDR1 SGHTA and CDR2 FQGNSA. The CDR3 nucleotides are TGTGCCAGCAGCTCTCGGGGTTCATATGGCTACACCTTC. It translates to CASSSRGSYGYTF.

This clonotype was observed many times. The chain carries TRBV24-1 and TRBJ1-5; D is ambiguous. V lost 5 bases to trimming and J lost 8 bases, with 12 bases between them. The CDR3 loop spans 13 amino acids. CDR1 and CDR2 from the germline V gene are KGHDR and SFDVKD. CDR3 nucleotides: TGTGCCACCAGTGGGTCCCCAAACGAGCCCCAGCATTTT. It translates to CATSGSPNEPQHF.

This clonotype appeared many times. The rearrangement joins TRBV5-1 to TRBJ2-7; TRBD1 is a possible D gene (5 bases). The germline V gene has CDR1 SGHRS and CDR2 YFSETQ. V was trimmed by 2 bases and J by 5 bases, leaving 20 bases between them. The CDR3 is made up of 16 amino acids. CDR3 sequence (DNA): TGCGCCAGCAGCTTAGGCTCAGGGTATCGGTCACACGAGCAGTACTTC. Encoded protein: CASSLGSGYRSHEQYF.

Only a few counts were recorded for this clonotype. V and J are TRBV28 and TRBJ2-7; D uncertain. The CDR3 consists of 11 residues. V lost 6 bases to trimming and J lost 6 bases, with 9 bases between them. Germline lookup yields CDR1 MDHEN and CDR2 SYDVKM. This chain's CDR3 is CASRDPGEQYV. The CDR3 DNA follows: TGTGCCAGCAGGGACCCGGGCGAGCAGTACGTC.

The gene calls are TRBV20-1 and TRBJ2-2; possible D gene TRBD1, 6 bases. Germline V gene sequence: CDR1 DFQATT, CDR2 SNEGSKA (reference sequence). Trimming took 5 bases from V and 2 from J, leaving 9 bases between them. The CDR3 has 13 amino acids. CDR3 sequence: CSAGTINTGELFF. DNA for the CDR3: TGCAGTGCTGGGACAATAAACACCGGGGAGCTGTTTTTT.

The CDR3: CASSQGQLTGELFF. The CDR3 DNA sequence: TGCGCCAGCAGCCAAGGCCAGCTCACCGGGGAGCTGTTTTTT. The gene calls are TRBV4-3 and TRBJ2-2; no reliable D call. The CDR3 runs 14 residues. Germline assignment: CDR1 LGHNA and CDR2 YSLEER. V lost 1 base, J lost 4 bases, and 7 bases lay in between.

This clonotype was seen repeatedly, ten times or more. This chain connects TRBV20-1 to TRBJ2-1; D gene unclear. This CDR3 has 14 residues. Per germline, CDR1 DFQATT and CDR2 SNEGSKA (reference sequence). V dropped 1 base and J dropped 8 bases, with 15 bases sitting between them. CDR3 bases: TGCAGTGCTAGAGGGTGGGAAGATGGGTATGAGCAGTTCTTC. Translation: CSARGWEDGYEQFF.

The chain carries TRBV29-1 and TRBJ1-1; 7 nucleotides align to TRBD1. Germline CDR1 and CDR2: SQVTM and ANQGSEA. Trimming cost V 7 bases and J 6 bases; bases outside gene matches: 8. This CDR3 contains 12 residues. In DNA, the CDR3 is TGCAGCGCCTCCAGGGGGAGGGCTGAAGCTTTCTTT. Its translation is CSASRGRAEAFF.

The chain is built from TRBV24-1 and TRBJ2-2; D perhaps matches TRBD2 (6 bases). The CDR3 has 16 residues. Germline V gene data show CDR1 as KGHDR and CDR2 as SFDVKD. V lost 3 bases and J lost 4, with 14 bases in between. Written as DNA, the CDR3 is TGTGCCACCAGTGATCCCGGGACTGATCCCACCGGGGAGCTGTTTTTT. Amino acid sequence: CATSDPGTDPTGELFF.